This note documents a single TCR beta chain sequence. Which antigen it targets is not known. No much larger clone is present one base from it, and per-base qualities are unavailable. Library preparation employed the immunoSEQ multiplex PCR assay. On the study's bioinformatics: Shannon entropy, which accounts for clonal size distribution, was used to quantify repertoire diversity. The Gini-Simpson index (Simpson_1-D) was used to measure inequality of clonotype distribution. What TCRdb holds here is the immuneACCESS table cut down to in-frame rearrangements. Part of the clones is not present; checked against another copy, under half of the missing clones reflect an unresolved V gene, and the others are unexplained. V and J calls plus clone size are reproduced from that table; the DNA served to infer D and trimming. Present in this sample are some 69,000 clones, roughly 90% of which were seen just once. Clones ranked in the top ten supply more than 0.55% of the sample.

This specimen belongs to a study of stem cell transplantation in POMP-related autoinflammatory disease (dated by TCRdb to the early 2020s). For the study in its entirety: According to the study's hypothesis, the TRB repertoire gets skewed because defective thymoproteasomes impair MHC class I-dependent CD8+ T-cell differentiation and positive selection. High-throughput TRB sequencing assessed how POMP deficiency affects T-cell receptor beta repertoire diversity and CDR3 characteristics. Before transplant, patients showed CD4+ naive T-cell skewing, low CD8+ T-cell proportions, and reduced T-cell cytokine secretion. After transplant, 100% donor engraftment of neutrophils and platelets through one year was shown by DNA chimerism analysis.

Between the V and J ends, shortened by 7 bases and 5 bases respectively, the junction contains 16 bases. The CDR3, from cysteine to phenylalanine, totals 13 residues. The only DNA kept is the CDR3, 39 bases in frame from the first base. The germline V gene encodes CDR1 SQVTM and CDR2 ANQGSEA. The sample's time point, from its label and the paper: after hematopoietic stem cell transplant. PRAID featured prominent immunodeficiency alongside autoinflammation. Before TRB sequencing, T-cell subsets (conventional T cells, CD8+ T cells, regulatory T cells, T follicular helper cells) were sorted. What the research found in general, with its limitations: The trend toward lower diversity and increased clonality in PRAID patients was statistically significant only for regulatory T cells. The number of unique TRB V-J gene pairings was restricted in PRAID patients. PRAID patients trended toward lower TRB diversity and higher clonality across all analyzed T-cell subsets.

The sample here was CD4+ T cells from PBMCs, taken after stem cell transplantation. The receptor chain draws on TRBV29-1 and TRBJ2-3; the D gene is possibly TRBD2, with 7 bases matching. The receptor was isolated from a human patient with POMP-related autoinflammation and immune dysregulation (PRAID). After a transplant, not all T cells may be the patient's own; some may come from the graft donor. The CDR3 here reads CSAGRGAVDTQYF. The bases read TGCAGCGCTGGGAGGGGGGCGGTAGATACGCAGTATTTT.